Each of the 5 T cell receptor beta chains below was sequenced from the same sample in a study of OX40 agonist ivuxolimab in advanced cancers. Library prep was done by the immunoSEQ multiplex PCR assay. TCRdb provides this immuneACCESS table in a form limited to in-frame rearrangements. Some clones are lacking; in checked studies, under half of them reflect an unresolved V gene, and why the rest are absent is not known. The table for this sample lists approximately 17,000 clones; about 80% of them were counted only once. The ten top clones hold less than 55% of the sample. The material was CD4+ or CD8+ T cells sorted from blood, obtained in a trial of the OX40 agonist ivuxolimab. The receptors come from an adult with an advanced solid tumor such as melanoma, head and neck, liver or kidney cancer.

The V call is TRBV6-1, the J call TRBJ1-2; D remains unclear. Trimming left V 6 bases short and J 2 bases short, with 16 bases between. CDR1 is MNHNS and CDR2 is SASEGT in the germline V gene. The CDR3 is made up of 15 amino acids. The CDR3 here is CASRPSVWSNYGYTF. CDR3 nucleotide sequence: TGTGCCAGCAGGCCCAGTGTTTGGAGCAACTATGGCTACACCTTC.

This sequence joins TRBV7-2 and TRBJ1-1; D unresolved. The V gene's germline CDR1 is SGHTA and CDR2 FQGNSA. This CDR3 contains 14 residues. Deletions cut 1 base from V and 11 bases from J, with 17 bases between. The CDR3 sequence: CASSLERVSRGAFF. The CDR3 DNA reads TGTGCCAGCAGCTTAGAGAGGGTCAGCCGAGGGGCTTTCTTT.

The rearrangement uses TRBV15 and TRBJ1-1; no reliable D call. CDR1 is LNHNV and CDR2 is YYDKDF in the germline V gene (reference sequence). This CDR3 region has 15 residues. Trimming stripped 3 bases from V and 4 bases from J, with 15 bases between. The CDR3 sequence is CATSSLPEAPTEAFF. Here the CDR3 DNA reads TGTGCCACCAGCAGTCTCCCCGAGGCCCCCACTGAAGCTTTCTTT.

Here the CDR3 reads CASSEWAVGQGVQETQYF. The CDR3 DNA reads TGTGCCAGCAGTGAATGGGCAGTGGGACAGGGGGTACAAGAGACCCAGTACTTC. The chain combines TRBV6-1 with TRBJ2-5, with 11 bases that match TRBD1. This CDR3 is built from 18 residues. Germline CDR1 and CDR2: MNHNS and SASEGT. V was clipped by 2 bases and J by 2 bases; unmatched bases: 10.

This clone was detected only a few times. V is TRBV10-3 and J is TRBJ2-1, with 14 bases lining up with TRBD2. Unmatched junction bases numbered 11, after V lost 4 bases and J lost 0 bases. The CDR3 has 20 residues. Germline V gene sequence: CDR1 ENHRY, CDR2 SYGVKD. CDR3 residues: CAISVPGLAGASSSYNEQFF. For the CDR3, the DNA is TGTGCCATCAGTGTTCCGGGACTAGCGGGGGCCTCAAGCTCCTACAATGAGCAGTTCTTC.